The TCR beta chain under discussion was sequenced for a study of cytomegalovirus exposure and HLA in healthy donors. V lost 2 bases and J lost 1, with 6 bases in between. This CDR3 has 13 amino acids. Germline V gives CDR1 MNHEY, CDR2 SMNVEV (reference sequence). Healthy bone marrow donors formed the donor group. Primers for the PCR totalled 60 Vbeta and 13 Jbeta. The repertoire was sequenced with immunoSEQ multiplex PCR; TCRdb's copy has only in-frame clones and lacks some. This sample yields under 150,000 clones, of which about three quarters are seen a single time; approximately 1.8% belongs to the top ten.

Sequencing was done on a sample of PBMCs. This TCR derives from a woman between 40 and 55 years old in good health and CMV-seronegative. V usage is TRBV27 and J usage is TRBJ2-7; D ambiguous. CDR3 nucleotide sequence: TGTGCCAGCAGTTTAGCCAGTTCCTACGAGCAGTACTTC. The encoded protein is CASSLASSYEQYF.